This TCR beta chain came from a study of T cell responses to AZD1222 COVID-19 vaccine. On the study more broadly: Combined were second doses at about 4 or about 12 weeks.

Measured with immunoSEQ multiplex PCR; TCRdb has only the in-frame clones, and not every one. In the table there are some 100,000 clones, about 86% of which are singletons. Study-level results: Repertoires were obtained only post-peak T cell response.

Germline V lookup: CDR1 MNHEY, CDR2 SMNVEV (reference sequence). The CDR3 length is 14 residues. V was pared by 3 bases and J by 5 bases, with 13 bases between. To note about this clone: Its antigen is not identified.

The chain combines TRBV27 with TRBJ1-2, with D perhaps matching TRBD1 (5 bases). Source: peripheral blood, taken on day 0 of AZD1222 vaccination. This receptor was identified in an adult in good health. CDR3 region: CASSFSGHPYGYTF. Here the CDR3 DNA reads TGTGCCAGCAGTTTCTCCGGACATCCTTATGGCTACACCTTC.